These T cell receptor beta chains were read from a single sample in a study of a mutant IDH1 vaccine in newly diagnosed glioma. The table came from immunoSEQ multiplex PCR; TCRdb's copy has only in-frame clones and leaves some out. The table records 75,000 to 80,000 clones, approximately 85% of them present only once. No cognate antigen is known for these TCRs. This specimen was PBMCs, taken from a glioma patient whose treatment included an IDH1 peptide vaccine. Every receptor here comes from a woman in her fifties or sixties with glioma. CDR3s include the opening cysteine and the closing phenylalanine or tryptophan. Each record gives: V gene, CDR3 protein.

V gene: TRBV5-1
CDR3 protein: CASSLGGTSGSSHNEQFF

V gene: TRBV27
CDR3 protein: CASRRDGNYGYTF

V gene: TRBV29-1
CDR3 protein: CSVAVGAYGYTF

V gene: TRBV7-3
CDR3 protein: CASSAYRGRSTGELFF

V gene: TRBV5-1
CDR3 protein: CASSLGQGGVETQYF

V gene: TRBV5-1
CDR3 protein: CASSLGAGAPGNEQFF

V gene: TRBV11-2
CDR3 protein: CASSLVRGPVIEQYF

V gene: TRBV10-1
CDR3 protein: CASSESNRGHLETQYF

V gene: TRBV29-1
CDR3 protein: CSVASSYNEQFF

V gene: TRBV29-1
CDR3 protein: CSVSGGASGRGDTQYF

V gene: TRBV19
CDR3 protein: CASTPKSWVGEQFF

V gene: TRBV19
CDR3 protein: CASSRRGGNTGELFF

V gene: TRBV6-5
CDR3 protein: CASSYLRDRANEQYF